These 10 T cell receptor beta chains were sequenced from one sample in a study of early T cells in non-severe SARS-CoV-2 infection. MiXCR, applied by TCRdb to the 5' RACE reads, yields one record per CDR3 protein. Of about 55,000 distinct CDR3 sequences in the sample, about 16% were seen once. The starting material was whole blood, obtained at baseline. The source is an adult who was a healthcare worker with PCR-confirmed SARS-CoV-2 infection or an uninfected control (not recorded which).

This clonotype is medium-sized within its sample. This rearrangement joins TRBV20-1 to TRBJ1-1; TRBD1 is a possible D gene (5 bases). This CDR3 is 13 amino acids long. V lost 6 bases and J 2 bases, leaving 13 bases between the germline ends. CDR1 and CDR2 (germline): DFQATT, SNEGSKA (reference sequence). The CDR3 nucleotides read TGCAGTGCCAGTGAGGGGATCAACACTGAAGCTTTCTTT. As protein: CSASEGINTEAFF.

The V gene is TRBV5-4, the J gene TRBJ1-2; D gene ambiguous. V dropped 3 bases and J dropped 1 base, with 16 bases sitting between them. This CDR3 is built from 16 residues. The germline V gene encodes CDR1 SGHNT and CDR2 YYREEE (reference sequence). CDR3 sequence: CASSSARAGGNYGYTF. CDR3 sequence (DNA): TGTGCCAGCAGCTCGGCCCGCGCGGGAGGTAACTATGGCTACACCTTC.

In this sample, this clonotype turned up many times. V and J are TRBV20-1 and TRBJ2-1; D remains ambiguous. Trimming took off 6 bases at V and 8 bases at J, with 11 bases between the two ends. Looked up from germline, CDR1 is DFQATT and CDR2 is SNEGSKA (reference sequence). This CDR3 has 11 residues. The CDR3 DNA sequence: TGCAGTGCCATGATTGTGGATGAGCAGTTCTTC. Residues: CSAMIVDEQFF.

The gene calls are TRBV11-2 and TRBJ2-3; 10 bases are a match to TRBD1. There are 17 residues in the CDR3. Germline V gene lookup returns CDR1 SGHAT and CDR2 FQNNGV. Trimming took 5 bases from V and 5 from J; bases not matched to a gene: 13. CDR3 DNA: TGTGCCAGCAGCCACGAGGTAGACAGGGGGCCTAAAGATACGCAGTATTTT. Translated, it gives CASSHEVDRGPKDTQYF.

This clonotype was detected only a few times. V usage is TRBV28 and J usage is TRBJ2-7; D remains ambiguous. Trimming cost V 11 bases and J 1 base, with 3 bases left between them. From germline, CDR1 is MDHEN and CDR2 SYDVKM. The CDR3 totals 9 residues. The CDR3 coding sequence is TGTGCCGGTTCCTACGAGCAGTACTTC. As protein: CAGSYEQYF.

CDR3: CAINPSGRANFHEQFF. The CDR3 DNA is TGTGCCATCAACCCTAGCGGGAGGGCCAATTTCCATGAGCAGTTCTTC. V and J are TRBV10-3 and TRBJ2-1; 12 bases are a match to TRBD2. Germline loops: CDR1 ENHRY, CDR2 SYGVKD. The CDR3 loop spans 16 amino acids. The ends lost 7 bases at V and 8 bases at J; junction bases unmatched: 12.

This clonotype was counted at least ten times. The chain links TRBV29-1 to TRBJ1-4, with D perhaps TRBD1 (5 bases). Trimming cost V 7 bases and J 5 bases, with 14 bases left between them. This CDR3 is built from 13 residues. The germline V gene encodes CDR1 SQVTM and CDR2 ANQGSEA. As DNA, the CDR3 is TGCAGCGGCTCTGGGGGTATCAATGAAAAACTGTTTTTT. It is translated as CSGSGGINEKLFF.

This clonotype was seen repeatedly, ten times or more. The CDR3 DNA reads TGTGCCAGCAGCCCGGGACTAGCGGGAGCAAAGGGGTACGAGCAGTACTTC. Amino acids: CASSPGLAGAKGYEQYF. V gene TRBV7-9 combines with J gene TRBJ2-7; TRBD2 matches 14 bases. The germline CDR1 and CDR2 sequences are SEHNR and FQNEAQ (reference sequence). The J segment lost 4 bases and the V segment lost 5 bases, leaving 10 bases of the junction unmatched. This CDR3 is built from 17 residues.

V is TRBV5-8 and J is TRBJ2-7; 8 bases match TRBD1. Germline CDR1 and CDR2: SGHTS and YDEGEE. The CDR3 length is 15 residues. Germline trimming cut 4 bases from V and 2 bases from J; bases unmatched to any gene: 8. CDR3 sequence (DNA): TGTGCCAGCAGCCCACAGGACAGGGTTGCCTACGAGCAGTACTTC. Residues: CASSPQDRVAYEQYF.

This clonotype showed up just a few times. The J gene is TRBJ2-5, the V gene TRBV4-2; unclear D gene. CDR3 length equals 15 residues. The germline V gene encodes CDR1 LGHNA and CDR2 YNFKEQ. The ends were cut back, 0 bases at V and 1 base at J, with 9 bases in the middle. CDR3 loop: CASSQDRGSQETQYF. CDR3 DNA: TGTGCCAGCAGCCAAGATCGAGGCAGCCAAGAGACCCAGTACTTC.